Listed below are T cell receptor beta chains from one sample, sequenced in a study of blood T cell repertoires in COVID-19. Profiling relied on immunoSEQ multiplex PCR, and the TCRdb table lists in-frame clones only, not all of them. Of over 100,000 clones listed, approximately 91% are singletons. The sample taken for sequencing was peripheral blood. These receptors originate from a human donor in a cohort sampled during active COVID-19. Each CDR3 is given with its conserved first and last residue. The D gene is left open where the match is weak. Clone size is not always given. Where it is, it says once, few, many or a class for expanded clones.

CDR3 protein: CASSLFSLGTANYGYTF
CDR3 DNA: TGTGCCAGCAGTTTATTTTCTCTCGGGACAGCTAACTATGGCTACACCTTC
J gene: TRBJ1-2
V gene: TRBV27
clone size: NA
D gene: TRBD1

CDR3 protein: CASRDTSGRGNEQFF
CDR3 DNA: TGCGCCAGCAGGGATACTAGCGGGAGAGGTAATGAGCAGTTCTTC
J gene: TRBJ2-1
V gene: TRBV5-1
clone size: once
D gene: TRBD2

CDR3 protein: CASSATSSLTYEQYF
CDR3 DNA: TGTGCCAGCAGCGCCACCTCGTCACTTACCTACGAGCAGTACTTC
J gene: TRBJ2-7
V gene: TRBV5-5
clone size: NA
D gene: NA

CDR3 protein: CASSPRFEAGGNQETQYF
CDR3 DNA: TGTGCCAGCTCACCGAGGTTCGAAGCGGGGGGCAACCAAGAGACCCAGTACTTC
J gene: TRBJ2-5
V gene: TRBV18
clone size: NA
D gene: TRBD2

CDR3 protein: CASSLAGDTGKLFF
CDR3 DNA: TGTGCCAGCAGCTTAGCCGGGGACACTGGAAAACTGTTTTTT
J gene: TRBJ1-4
V gene: TRBV7-2
clone size: NA
D gene: NA

CDR3 protein: CATDEGGSEDTQYF
CDR3 DNA: TGCGCCACGGACGAGGGGGGGAGTGAAGATACGCAGTATTTT
J gene: TRBJ2-3
V gene: TRBV5-1
clone size: NA
D gene: NA

CDR3 protein: CASSYSGTSYEQYF
CDR3 DNA: TGTGCCAGCAGTTACTCGGGCACCTCCTACGAGCAGTACTTC
J gene: TRBJ2-7
V gene: TRBV6-5
clone size: NA
D gene: NA

CDR3 protein: CASRGDGRENEQYF
CDR3 DNA: TGTGCCTCTCGGGGGGATGGGCGGGAGAACGAGCAGTACTTC
J gene: TRBJ2-7
V gene: TRBV10-3
clone size: NA
D gene: TRBD2

CDR3 protein: CASSLTGNQPQHF
CDR3 DNA: TGTGCCAGCAGTTTAACAGGAAATCAGCCCCAGCATTTT
J gene: TRBJ1-5
V gene: TRBV28
clone size: NA
D gene: NA

CDR3 protein: CASRLGQETQYF
CDR3 DNA: TGTGCCAGCCGACTAGGGCAAGAGACCCAGTACTTC
J gene: TRBJ2-5
V gene: TRBV11-3
clone size: NA
D gene: NA

CDR3 protein: CASSNTAATNEKLFF
CDR3 DNA: TGTGCCAGCAGTAATACAGCAGCAACTAATGAAAAACTGTTTTTT
J gene: TRBJ1-4
V gene: TRBV6-5
clone size: NA
D gene: NA

CDR3 protein: CASSLDRQGAPTGELFF
CDR3 DNA: TGCGCCAGCAGCTTGGACCGACAGGGGGCGCCCACCGGGGAGCTGTTTTTT
J gene: TRBJ2-2
V gene: TRBV5-1
clone size: NA
D gene: TRBD1

CDR3 protein: CASSQDTATNEKLFF
CDR3 DNA: TGCGCCAGCAGCCAAGATACTGCAACTAATGAAAAACTGTTTTTT
J gene: TRBJ1-4
V gene: TRBV4-3
clone size: NA
D gene: NA

CDR3 protein: CASSLGQRSSPLHF
CDR3 DNA: TGTGCCAGCAGCTTGGGGCAAAGAAGTTCACCCCTCCACTTT
J gene: TRBJ1-6
V gene: TRBV5-6
clone size: NA
D gene: NA

CDR3 protein: CASSSSGTGKERYYGYTF
CDR3 DNA: TGTGCCAGCAGCTCTTCCGGGACAGGGAAGGAGAGGTACTATGGCTACACCTTC
J gene: TRBJ1-2
V gene: TRBV7-2
clone size: once
D gene: TRBD1

CDR3 protein: CASSRGPNEQFF
CDR3 DNA: TGTGCCAGCAGCCGCGGGCCCAATGAGCAGTTCTTC
J gene: TRBJ2-1
V gene: TRBV9
clone size: NA
D gene: NA

CDR3 protein: CASSQLDYYGYTF
CDR3 DNA: TGTGCCAGCAGTCAACTTGACTACTATGGCTACACCTTC
J gene: TRBJ1-2
V gene: TRBV6-5
clone size: few
D gene: NA

CDR3 protein: CASSFLAGNTIYF
CDR3 DNA: TGTGCCAGCAGCTTCTTAGCTGGAAACACCATATATTTT
J gene: TRBJ1-3
V gene: TRBV13
clone size: NA
D gene: NA

CDR3 protein: CASSQFPGTGATDTQYF
CDR3 DNA: TGCGCCAGCAGCCAATTCCCCGGAACAGGGGCGACAGATACGCAGTATTTT
J gene: TRBJ2-3
V gene: TRBV4-1
clone size: NA
D gene: TRBD1

CDR3 protein: CASSQASLSGNTIYF
CDR3 DNA: TGTGCCAGCAGCCAAGCGAGTCTCTCTGGAAACACCATATATTTT
J gene: TRBJ1-3
V gene: TRBV3-1/TRBV3-2
clone size: NA
D gene: NA

CDR3 protein: CASSRSGSQYNEQFF
CDR3 DNA: TGCGCCAGCAGCCGTAGCGGGAGTCAGTACAATGAGCAGTTCTTC
J gene: TRBJ2-1
V gene: TRBV4-1
clone size: NA
D gene: TRBD2

CDR3 protein: CASSQENSYGYTF
CDR3 DNA: TGTGCCAGCAGCCAAGAGAACAGCTATGGCTACACCTTC
J gene: TRBJ1-2
V gene: TRBV14
clone size: NA
D gene: NA

CDR3 protein: CASSSRPGTGELFF
CDR3 DNA: TGTGCCAGCAGCTCCCGCCCCGGCACCGGGGAGCTGTTTTTT
J gene: TRBJ2-2
V gene: TRBV6-4
clone size: NA
D gene: NA

CDR3 protein: CASSLGQSRVGYEQYF
CDR3 DNA: TGCGCCAGCAGCTTGGGACAGTCCCGGGTAGGCTACGAGCAGTACTTC
J gene: TRBJ2-7
V gene: TRBV5-1
clone size: NA
D gene: NA

CDR3 protein: CASSLGGGIYNEQFF
CDR3 DNA: TGTGCCAGCAGCTTGGGTGGCGGAATCTACAATGAGCAGTTCTTC
J gene: TRBJ2-1
V gene: TRBV5-4
clone size: NA
D gene: NA

CDR3 protein: CASSEGPGAGGYTF
CDR3 DNA: TGTGCCAGCAGTGAAGGTCCGGGCGCAGGGGGCTACACCTTC
J gene: TRBJ1-2
V gene: TRBV6-1
clone size: NA
D gene: NA

CDR3 protein: CATSGVGRALADTQYF
CDR3 DNA: TGTGCCACCAGTGGGGTCGGGAGGGCTTTAGCGGATACGCAGTATTTT
J gene: TRBJ2-3
V gene: TRBV24-1
clone size: NA
D gene: TRBD2

CDR3 protein: CASSLTYNEQFF
CDR3 DNA: TGTGCCAGCAGTCTAACGTACAATGAGCAGTTCTTC
J gene: TRBJ2-1
V gene: TRBV11-2
clone size: NA
D gene: NA

CDR3 protein: CASSLGAGNTIYF
CDR3 DNA: TGTGCCAGCAGCCTCGGTGCGGGAAACACCATATATTTT
J gene: TRBJ1-3
V gene: TRBV7-9
clone size: NA
D gene: NA

CDR3 protein: CATSPRGGGMNTEAFF
CDR3 DNA: TGTGCCACCAGCCCCCGGGGCGGAGGGATGAACACTGAAGCTTTCTTT
J gene: TRBJ1-1
V gene: TRBV15
clone size: NA
D gene: NA

CDR3 protein: CASSQGPGGGYTF
CDR3 DNA: TGTGCCAGCAGCCAGGGGCCAGGGGGCGGCTACACCTTC
J gene: TRBJ1-2
V gene: TRBV3-1/TRBV3-2
clone size: NA
D gene: TRBD1

CDR3 protein: CASSFWTGRNYGYTF
CDR3 DNA: TGTGCCAGCTCATTTTGGACAGGGCGCAACTATGGCTACACCTTC
J gene: TRBJ1-2
V gene: TRBV18
clone size: NA
D gene: TRBD1

CDR3 protein: CASSQQQGYRNTEAFF
CDR3 DNA: TGTGCCAGCAGCCAGCAGCAGGGTTATAGAAACACTGAAGCTTTCTTT
J gene: TRBJ1-1
V gene: TRBV7-8
clone size: NA
D gene: NA

CDR3 protein: CASREAGNSQYEQFF
CDR3 DNA: TGTGCCAGCAGGGAAGCGGGCAATAGCCAGTATGAGCAGTTCTTC
J gene: TRBJ2-1
V gene: TRBV7-2
clone size: NA
D gene: NA

CDR3 protein: CASNRYNEQFF
CDR3 DNA: TGTGCCAGCAACAGATACAATGAGCAGTTCTTC
J gene: TRBJ2-1
V gene: TRBV2
clone size: NA
D gene: NA

CDR3 protein: CASSYRYRLLHEQYF
CDR3 DNA: TGTGCCAGCAGTTACCGTTACAGGTTACTCCACGAGCAGTACTTC
J gene: TRBJ2-7
V gene: TRBV6-5
clone size: NA
D gene: NA

CDR3 protein: CASSYEGNTEAFF
CDR3 DNA: TGTGCCAGCAGTTACGAGGGGAACACTGAAGCTTTCTTT
J gene: TRBJ1-1
V gene: TRBV6-2/TRBV6-3
clone size: once
D gene: NA

CDR3 protein: CASSFPGTTAGYTF
CDR3 DNA: TGTGCCAGCAGTTTTCCCGGGACAACAGCGGGCTACACCTTC
J gene: TRBJ1-2
V gene: TRBV28
clone size: NA
D gene: NA

CDR3 protein: CASSFRGISSTDTQYF
CDR3 DNA: TGTGCCAGCAGCTTTCGGGGGATTTCTAGCACAGATACGCAGTATTTT
J gene: TRBJ2-3
V gene: TRBV5-6
clone size: NA
D gene: NA

CDR3 protein: CASSPPGVLETQYF
CDR3 DNA: TGTGCCAGCAGCCCCCCCGGGGTGTTGGAGACCCAGTACTTC
J gene: TRBJ2-5
V gene: TRBV28
clone size: NA
D gene: NA

CDR3 protein: CASSSPGQGDIEAFF
CDR3 DNA: TGTGCCAGCAGTTCACCGGGACAGGGGGATATTGAAGCTTTCTTT
J gene: TRBJ1-1
V gene: TRBV28
clone size: NA
D gene: TRBD1

CDR3 protein: CATSREGQGPGSPLHF
CDR3 DNA: TGTGCCACCAGCAGAGAGGGACAGGGGCCCGGATCACCCCTCCACTTT
J gene: TRBJ1-6
V gene: TRBV15
clone size: NA
D gene: TRBD1

CDR3 protein: CASSPNPGTGASNQPQHF
CDR3 DNA: TGTGCCAGCAGCCCTAACCCCGGGACAGGGGCTAGCAATCAGCCCCAGCATTTT
J gene: TRBJ1-5
V gene: TRBV6-2/TRBV6-3
clone size: NA
D gene: TRBD1

CDR3 protein: CASSLVGGQRSSYEQYF
CDR3 DNA: TGTGCCAGCAGCTTAGTAGGGGGACAGCGGAGCTCCTACGAGCAGTACTTC
J gene: TRBJ2-7
V gene: TRBV11-2
clone size: many
D gene: TRBD1

CDR3 protein: CASSLVGGALTGELFF
CDR3 DNA: TGTGCCAGCAGCTTAGTCGGGGGAGCCCTCACCGGGGAGCTGTTTTTT
J gene: TRBJ2-2
V gene: TRBV7-6
clone size: NA
D gene: NA

CDR3 protein: CASSIGPPYEQYF
CDR3 DNA: TGTGCCAGTAGTATAGGTCCTCCTTACGAGCAGTACTTC
J gene: TRBJ2-7
V gene: TRBV19
clone size: NA
D gene: NA

CDR3 protein: CASNRNRPSNTEAFF
CDR3 DNA: TGTGCCAGCAACCGAAACAGGCCATCGAACACTGAAGCTTTCTTT
J gene: TRBJ1-1
V gene: TRBV27
clone size: NA
D gene: NA

CDR3 protein: CAGGGGGSPLHF
CDR3 DNA: TGTGCCGGGGGAGGGGGGGGTTCACCCCTCCACTTT
J gene: TRBJ1-6
V gene: TRBV28
clone size: once
D gene: NA

CDR3 protein: CASSMTQSSGNTIYF
CDR3 DNA: TGTGCCAGCAGCATGACACAGAGCTCTGGAAACACCATATATTTT
J gene: TRBJ1-3
V gene: TRBV7-9
clone size: NA
D gene: NA

CDR3 protein: CAISGSGRARNEQFF
CDR3 DNA: TGTGCCATCAGTGGTAGCGGGAGGGCCCGAAATGAGCAGTTCTTC
J gene: TRBJ2-1
V gene: TRBV10-3
clone size: NA
D gene: TRBD2

CDR3 protein: CASSIGTGEETQYF
CDR3 DNA: TGCGCCAGCAGTATTGGGACAGGGGAAGAGACCCAGTACTTC
J gene: TRBJ2-5
V gene: TRBV4-3
clone size: NA
D gene: TRBD1

CDR3 protein: CASSGSAGRESQETQYF
CDR3 DNA: TGTGCCAGCAGTGGTTCCGCGGGAAGGGAGTCCCAAGAGACCCAGTACTTC
J gene: TRBJ2-5
V gene: TRBV25-1
clone size: NA
D gene: NA

CDR3 protein: CASSLARWAKNIQYF
CDR3 DNA: TGTGCCAGCAGCTTGGCCAGGTGGGCCAAAAACATTCAGTACTTC
J gene: TRBJ2-4
V gene: TRBV5-6
clone size: NA
D gene: NA